Listed below are T cell receptor beta chains from one sample, sequenced in a study of blood T cell repertoires in COVID-19. Clones were sequenced by immunoSEQ multiplex PCR, and TCRdb holds only the in-frame ones, with some missing. Among 100,000 to 150,000 clones listed, about 86% were seen once. Sequencing was performed on PBMCs or T cells enriched from blood (not recorded which). The receptors were sampled from a middle-aged man with acute COVID-19. Each CDR3 is given with its conserved first and last residue. The order of the fields is clone size, J gene, V gene, D gene, CDR3 protein, CDR3 DNA. A D gene is named only where the DNA matches it firmly. Part of the rows lack a size; the others show once, few, many or a class for expanded clones.

.	TRBJ2-1	TRBV7-9	.	CASSARGDSYNEQFF	TGTGCCAGCAGCGCTCGGGGAGACTCCTACAATGAGCAGTTCTTC
.	TRBJ1-2	TRBV4-2	TRBD1	CASSPGQGGYGYTF	TGTGCCAGCAGCCCCGGACAGGGCGGCTATGGCTACACCTTC
.	TRBJ2-2	TRBV2	TRBD1	CASSGQGRNTGELFF	TGTGCCAGCAGTGGACAGGGCCGGAACACCGGGGAGCTGTTTTTT
.	TRBJ2-7	TRBV28	.	CASSLSYRAYEQYF	TGTGCCAGCAGTTTAAGCTACAGGGCCTACGAGCAGTACTTC
.	TRBJ1-5	TRBV6-5	.	CASSIHLNQPQHF	TGTGCCAGCAGTATACATCTTAATCAGCCCCAGCATTTT
.	TRBJ2-2	TRBV19	TRBD1	CASRLTGDTGELFF	TGTGCCAGTAGACTAACAGGGGACACCGGGGAGCTGTTTTTT
.	TRBJ2-7	TRBV5-1	TRBD2	CASSLAVGGGGYEQYF	TGCGCCAGCAGCTTGGCCGTGGGCGGGGGAGGATACGAGCAGTACTTC
once	TRBJ2-3	TRBV4-1	TRBD2	CASSQDHTSGLTDTQYF	TGCGCCAGCAGCCAAGATCACACTAGCGGCCTCACAGATACGCAGTATTTT
.	TRBJ2-1	TRBV5-1	.	CASSLAPGASSYNEQFF	TGCGCCAGCAGCTTGGCCCCAGGGGCTAGCTCCTACAATGAGCAGTTCTTC
.	TRBJ2-7	TRBV4-2	.	CASSQATYGSEQYF	TGTGCCAGCAGCCAAGCTACTTACGGGAGCGAGCAGTACTTC
.	TRBJ1-1	TRBV28	TRBD1	CASTSGQGRTEAFF	TGTGCCAGCACCTCGGGACAGGGACGGACTGAAGCTTTCTTT
.	TRBJ2-3	TRBV5-1	TRBD2	CASSPSGSSTDTQYF	TGCGCCAGCAGCCCTAGCGGGAGTTCGACAGATACGCAGTATTTT
.	TRBJ1-1	TRBV6-5	TRBD1	CASSYGTGGRNTEAFF	TGTGCCAGCAGTTACGGGACAGGGGGAAGGAACACTGAAGCTTTCTTT
.	TRBJ2-7	TRBV15	.	CATSRDRRLYEQYF	TGTGCCACCAGCAGAGATCGGAGATTGTACGAGCAGTACTTC
.	TRBJ2-7	TRBV6-5	.	CASSLLAGSYEQYF	TGTGCCAGCAGTCTACTAGCAGGATCCTACGAGCAGTACTTC
.	TRBJ2-2	TRBV4-2	.	CASSQDPQGGELFF	TGTGCCAGCAGCCAAGATCCTCAGGGAGGGGAGCTGTTTTTT
.	TRBJ2-2	TRBV3-1/TRBV3-2	TRBD2	CASSGLAGDTGELFF	TGTGCCAGCAGCGGACTAGCGGGAGATACCGGGGAGCTGTTTTTT
.	TRBJ2-3	TRBV14	.	CASSQLPPRDTQYF	TGTGCCAGCAGCCAACTTCCCCCCCGGGATACGCAGTATTTT
.	TRBJ1-1	TRBV10-2	TRBD1	CASSEWRGLTEAFF	TGCGCCAGCAGTGAGTGGAGGGGGCTCACTGAAGCTTTCTTT
.	TRBJ2-3	TRBV7-6	TRBD2	CASSPFAGGIVDTQYF	TGTGCCAGCAGCCCTTTTGCGGGGGGGATTGTAGATACGCAGTATTTT
.	TRBJ2-3	TRBV9	TRBD1	CASSPRGQGDPDTQYF	TGTGCCAGCAGCCCCAGGGGGCAGGGGGACCCAGATACGCAGTATTTT
.	TRBJ1-1	TRBV4-1	.	CASSQLEGTEAFF	TGCGCCAGCAGCCAATTGGAGGGGACTGAAGCTTTCTTT
.	TRBJ1-1	TRBV29-1	TRBD1	CSADRGYEAFF	TGCAGCGCCGACAGGGGGTACGAAGCTTTCTTT
.	TRBJ2-3	TRBV12-5	.	CASGLGATDTQYF	TGTGCTAGTGGTTTGGGAGCCACAGATACGCAGTATTTT
.	TRBJ1-1	TRBV5-4	TRBD1	CAVSQGNLPEAFF	TGTGCCGTCTCACAGGGGAACCTTCCTGAAGCTTTCTTT
.	TRBJ2-7	TRBV7-2	TRBD2	CASSFTSGRSYEQYF	TGTGCCAGCAGCTTCACTAGCGGACGCTCCTACGAGCAGTACTTC
few	TRBJ1-1	TRBV11-2	.	CASSLARNTEAFF	TGTGCCAGCAGCTTAGCCCGGAACACTGAAGCTTTCTTT
.	TRBJ1-2	TRBV10-3	.	CAILKTDSSYGYTF	TGTGCCATCTTGAAAACGGACTCAAGCTATGGCTACACCTTC
.	TRBJ2-7	TRBV11-2	TRBD1	CASSESGGFPYEQYF	TGTGCCAGCAGCGAGTCAGGGGGCTTCCCCTACGAGCAGTACTTC
.	TRBJ1-4	TRBV5-4	TRBD1	CASSTPRTGSTNEKLFF	TGTGCCAGCAGCACCCCTCGGACAGGGTCAACTAATGAAAAACTGTTTTTT
.	TRBJ1-4	TRBV10-3	.	CAIRADTGLNEKLFF	TGTGCCATCAGGGCAGATACAGGGCTCAATGAAAAACTGTTTTTT
.	TRBJ2-7	TRBV3-1/TRBV3-2	TRBD1	CASSPRDRGTEQYF	TGTGCCAGCAGCCCCCGGGACAGGGGAACCGAGCAGTACTTC
.	TRBJ1-1	TRBV15	.	CATSSTQGSTEAFF	TGTGCCACCAGCAGTACGCAGGGCAGTACTGAAGCTTTCTTT
once	TRBJ2-2	TRBV7-3	.	CATVFLNTGELFF	TGTGCCACCGTGTTTCTGAACACCGGGGAGCTGTTTTTT
.	TRBJ2-7	TRBV19	.	CASSRAGTSSYEQYF	TGTGCCAGTAGTAGGGCAGGTACGAGCTCCTACGAGCAGTACTTC
.	TRBJ2-7	TRBV7-8	TRBD1	CASSPLGGQVNYEQYF	TGTGCCAGCAGTCCCCTGGGGGGACAGGTTAATTACGAGCAGTACTTC
.	TRBJ2-1	TRBV7-6	TRBD2	CASRAGIIAGGNEQFF	TGTGCCAGCAGGGCAGGAATCATAGCGGGGGGGAATGAGCAGTTCTTC
few	TRBJ1-1	TRBV10-3	.	CAISELTGYEAFF	TGTGCCATCAGTGAGTTAACAGGGTATGAAGCTTTCTTT
.	TRBJ2-1	TRBV3-1/TRBV3-2	TRBD1	CASSQGKGQDDNEQFF	TGTGCCAGCAGCCAAGGGAAGGGACAGGACGACAATGAGCAGTTCTTC
.	TRBJ1-4	TRBV19	.	CASSIFSGNEKLFF	TGTGCCAGTAGTATCTTTTCCGGGAATGAAAAACTGTTTTTT
.	TRBJ2-2	TRBV7-7	.	CASSRGSETGELFF	TGTGCTAGCAGCCGGGGGTCCGAAACCGGGGAGCTGTTTTTT
.	TRBJ2-2	TRBV18	.	CASSPGRNTGELFF	TGTGCCAGCTCACCAGGGCGGAACACCGGGGAGCTGTTTTTT
.	TRBJ2-1	TRBV18	TRBD2	CASSPRATSDNEQFF	TGTGCCAGCTCACCCAGGGCAACTAGCGACAATGAGCAGTTCTTC